This T cell receptor (beta chain) appears in the sequencing data of a study of T cell repertoires in cytomegalovirus infection. Turning to this clonotype: Its antigen is unknown. This clone may be a read error of a much larger clone one base away.

TCRdb fed the reads into MiXCR, producing one record per CDR3 protein. Among about 920,000 distinct CDR3 sequences listed, around 32% were seen once. The CDR3 totals 13 residues. Germline-derived CDR1 and CDR2 are MNHEY and SVGAGI. Study findings and constraints: Dominant in the ex vivo response were TCR beta clonotypes restricted by HLA-C and specific for CMV.

Sequenced material: cultured CD8+ T cells from PBMCs, taken from culture after CMV antigen stimulation. The chain combines TRBV6-5 with TRBJ1-2; tentatively, D is TRBD1 (6 bases). The TCR comes from a human donor in good health (CMV status not recorded). Some clones in this sample may be carry-over from other donors' samples. This CDR3 reads CASSYGQSYSYTF. Here the CDR3 DNA reads TGTGCCAGCAGTTACGGACAGTCCTATAGCTACACCTTC.